These 17 T cell receptor beta chains were all obtained from the same sample, sequenced in a study of beta chain features in type 1 diabetes. Study-level results: TCRB CDR3s were moderately but significantly shorter in Type 1 diabetes patients in all four CD4+ subsets.

Every isolated RNA sample was fully reverse transcribed, so sequencing captured expressed TCRB transcripts. Measured with immunoSEQ multiplex PCR; TCRdb has only the in-frame clones, and not every one. Here the sample spans 300,000 to 350,000 clones, 13% being singletons. For these receptors, no antigen is known. The sample comprised naive CD4+ T cells from blood. These receptors all stem from a woman aged 18-30 years with type 1 diabetes.

The rearrangement uses TRBV19 and TRBJ1-2; D remains ambiguous. V lost 4 bases, J lost 1 base, and 13 bases lay in between. Germline V gene data show CDR1 as LNHDA and CDR2 as SQIVND (reference sequence). CDR3 size: 15 residues. The CDR3 region is CASSRRGNFNYGYTF. The CDR3, as DNA: TGTGCCAGTAGTAGGAGAGGGAATTTTAACTATGGCTACACCTTC.

This clone was counted only a few times. The V call is TRBV19, the J call TRBJ2-1; D is unclear. Trimming left V 4 bases short and J 12 bases short, with 10 bases between. Looked up from germline, CDR1 is LNHDA and CDR2 is SQIVND (reference sequence). The CDR3 loop spans 11 amino acids. As DNA, the CDR3 is TGTGCCAGTAGTAACGGTCTAAGGCAGTTCTTC. It yields the protein CASSNGLRQFF.

This chain connects TRBV12-5 to TRBJ2-1; 7 bases fit TRBD1. This CDR3 contains 14 residues. V trimming: 3 bases; J trimming: 8 bases; junction bases outside the gene matches: 7. Germline-derived CDR1 and CDR2 are LGHNT and FRNRAP. CDR3 nucleotide sequence: TGTGCTAGTGGTTTACGACAGGGAGAGGATGAGCAGTTCTTC. Protein product: CASGLRQGEDEQFF.

This clone was observed a handful of times. CDR3 loop: CASSLGKANVLTF. For the CDR3, the DNA is TGTGCCAGCAGCCTGGGTAAGGCCAACGTCCTGACTTTC. The chain carries TRBV5-6 and TRBJ2-6; the D is unclear. Deletions cut 4 bases from V and 6 bases from J, with 8 bases between. Germline V gives CDR1 SGHDT, CDR2 YYEEEE. The CDR3 totals 13 residues.

This clone was picked up a small number of times. At the DNA level, this CDR3 is encoded by other sequences in the same sample as well. The chain employs TRBV7-9 and TRBJ1-2, with D tentatively TRBD1 (5 bases). Germline CDR1 and CDR2: SEHNR and FQNEAQ (reference sequence). The CDR3 totals 14 residues. V dropped 0 bases and J dropped 5 bases, with 10 bases sitting between them. The CDR3 DNA reads TGTGCCAGCAGCTTAGCCGGGACTGATTATGGCTACACCTTC. Protein product: CASSLAGTDYGYTF. The whole variable domain, remainder taken from reference TRBV7-9 and TRBJ1-2, is DTGVSQNPRHKITKRGQNVTFRCDPISEHNRLYWYRQTLGQGPEFLTYFQNEAQLEKSRLLSDRFSAERPKGSFSTLEIQRTEQGDSAMYLCASSLAGTDYGYTFGSGTRLTVV.

The chain joins TRBV7-3 to TRBJ2-3, with 9 positions matching TRBD1. The CDR3 spans 14 residues. Losses at the gene ends were 5 bases for V and 6 bases for J; bases not matched to a gene: 6. The germline V gene has CDR1 SGHTA and CDR2 FQGTGA. The DNA for the CDR3 is TGTGCCAGCAGCATAGGACAGGGGATGGATACGCAGTATTTT. This translates into CASSIGQGMDTQYF.

This clone was recorded a few times. CDR3 sequence reads: CASSLEGGAREQYF. The CDR3 bases are TGTGCCAGCAGTCTAGAGGGGGGGGCGCGGGAGCAGTACTTC. V and J are TRBV7-9 and TRBJ2-7; TRBD2 is a possible D gene (7 bases). This CDR3 comprises 14 residues. CDR1 is SEHNR and CDR2 is FQNEAQ in the germline V gene (reference sequence). Between the trimmed V and J ends, which lost 6 bases and 7 bases, there was a span of 19 bases.

There are a few counts of this clone. The gene calls are TRBV2 and TRBJ2-7, with a tentative D call TRBD1 (6 bases). Deletions cut 7 bases from V and 0 bases from J, with 16 bases between. CDR3 length equals 15 residues. Per the germline V gene, CDR1 is SNHLY and CDR2 is FYNNEI. CDR3 nucleotides: TGTGCCAGCACGGTAACAGGGACGGCCTCCTACGAGCAGTACGTC. This gives the protein CASTVTGTASYEQYV.

This clone was seen only a few times. The V call is TRBV11-2, the J call TRBJ2-7; 11 bases map to TRBD2. CDR1 and CDR2 from the germline V gene are SGHAT and FQNNGV. The V segment lost 5 bases and the J segment 3 bases; nucleotides outside the gene matches: 6. This CDR3 is 15 amino acids long. The CDR3, as DNA: TGTGCCAGCAGCCTGGGACTAGCGGCATACTACGAGCAGTACGTC. This translates into CASSLGLAAYYEQYV.

This clone was picked up a small number of times. CDR3 nucleotides: TGTGCCAGCAGTTATGGACTACCCGCCTCCCGGCAGTTCTTC. It is translated as CASSYGLPASRQFF. The V call is TRBV6-6, the J call TRBJ2-1, with TRBD2 as a possible D gene (6 bases). The CDR3 sequence is 14 residues long. Trimming left V 3 bases short and J 12 bases short, with 18 bases between. Germline CDR1 MNHNY, CDR2 SVGAGI (reference sequence).

The rearrangement joins TRBV4-3 to TRBJ2-5; possibly TRBD2 for D (6 bases). Germline CDR1 is LGHNA and CDR2 is YSLEER. Trimming took off 0 bases at V and 4 bases at J, with 12 bases between the two ends. The CDR3 extends over 15 amino acids. In DNA form, the CDR3 reads TGCGCCAGCAGCCAAGATATCGGACTACCAGAGACCCAGTACTTC. Translated, it gives CASSQDIGLPETQYF.

The chain combines TRBV5-1 with TRBJ1-1; 8 bases line up with TRBD1. From germline, CDR1 is SGHRS and CDR2 YFSETQ. V dropped 2 bases and J dropped 1; count of bases not matched to a gene: 4. The CDR3 length is 15 residues. CDR3 nucleotides: TGCGCCAGCAGCTTCGCCGGGACAGGGAACACTGAAGCTTTCTTT. It encodes CASSFAGTGNTEAFF. The full variable domain, completed using reference TRBV5-1 and TRBJ1-1, is KAGVTQTPRYLIKTRGQQVTLSCSPISGHRSVSWYQQTPGQGLQFLFEYFSETQRNKGNFPGRFSGRQFSNSRSEMNVSTLELGDSALYLCASSFAGTGNTEAFFGQGTRLTVV.

This clone was counted only a few times. J is TRBJ1-2 and V is TRBV4-2; D is ambiguous. Trimming left V 3 bases short and J 1 base short, with 21 bases between. Germline V gene data show CDR1 as LGHNA and CDR2 as YNFKEQ. CDR3 length: 18 amino acids. The DNA for the CDR3 is TGTGCCAGCAGCCAGAATAATGAGCGGGGTAGGGATAACTATGGCTACACCTTC. This encodes CASSQNNERGRDNYGYTF.

This clone was observed a few times. V is TRBV28 and J is TRBJ2-3, with TRBD2 matching 12 bases. With 5 bases clipped from V and 1 base from J, the junction kept 16 bases outside the gene matches. CDR3 length: 20 amino acids. Germline CDR1 and CDR2: MDHEN and SYDVKM. CDR3 bases: TGTGCCAGCAGTGGATTCGGGACTAGCGGGCATATACGGGGCACAGATACGCAGTATTTT. Protein product: CASSGFGTSGHIRGTDTQYF.

The chain recombines TRBV30 with TRBJ1-1, with 7 bases identical to TRBD1. The CDR3 length is 17 residues. V was clipped by 4 bases and J by 0 bases; unmatched bases: 14. Germline CDR1 is GTSNPN and CDR2 is SVGIG (reference sequence). The CDR3 DNA reads TGTGCCTGGACAATCTCCAGGACAGGAGGGATGAACACTGAAGCTTTCTTT. It yields the protein CAWTISRTGGMNTEAFF. Combining the CDR3 with reference TRBV30 and TRBJ1-1 gives the whole variable domain SQTIHQWPATLVQPVGSPLSLECTVEGTSNPNLYWYRQAAGRGLQLLFYSVGIGQISSEVPQNLSASRPQDRQFILSSKKLLLSDSGFYLCAWTISRTGGMNTEAFFGQGTRLTVV.

V is TRBV6-1 and J is TRBJ2-5; D perhaps matches TRBD1 (5 bases). The V gene's germline CDR1 is MNHNS and CDR2 SASEGT. The CDR3 length is 13 residues. Trimming left V 5 bases short and J 1 base short, with 8 bases between. The CDR3 sequence: CASSRQFQETQYF. Written as DNA, the CDR3 is TGTGCCAGCAGTCGACAGTTCCAAGAGACCCAGTACTTC.

The V gene is TRBV7-2, the J gene TRBJ2-5, with 8 bases that match TRBD2. Per germline, CDR1 SGHTA and CDR2 FQGNSA. After removal of 5 bases from V and 2 bases from J, the junction contained 7 bases not matched to a gene. The CDR3 spans 15 residues. The CDR3 bases are TGTGCCAGCAGCCCACAGACTAGCGTACAAGAGACCCAGTACTTC. Amino acids: CASSPQTSVQETQYF.